The 5 T cell receptor beta chains reported below all come from one sample, sequenced in a study of blood T cell repertoires in COVID-19. The data were produced by immunoSEQ multiplex PCR, yet TCRdb's version contains in-frame clones alone and is incomplete. The sample lists about 42,000 clones, roughly 89% occurring once. The specimen sequenced was peripheral blood. Receptor source: a human donor in a cohort sampled during active COVID-19.

The J gene is TRBJ1-2, the V gene TRBV9; D is possibly TRBD1 (5 bases). The germline CDR1 and CDR2 sequences are SGDLS and YYNGEE. Trimming took off 1 base at V and 6 bases at J, with 13 bases between the two ends. The CDR3 has 14 residues. The CDR3 reads CASSVYTGRDGYTF. The CDR3, as DNA: TGTGCCAGCAGCGTATATACAGGTCGGGATGGCTACACCTTC.

This clone has a handful of counts. The V call is TRBV7-9, the J call TRBJ1-6, with 10 bases identical to TRBD1. The CDR3 covers 15 residues. From germline, CDR1 is SEHNR and CDR2 FQNEAQ (reference sequence). Unmatched junction bases numbered 9, after V lost 5 bases and J lost 11 bases. CDR3 sequence: CASSLGRDRGPPLHF. For the CDR3, the DNA is TGTGCCAGCAGCCTAGGCCGGGACAGGGGTCCACCCCTCCACTTT.

V usage is TRBV6-5 and J usage is TRBJ1-1; 8 positions match TRBD1. The CDR3 has 15 residues. V lost 6 bases, J lost 2 bases, and 8 bases stayed unmatched. CDR1 and CDR2 (germline): MNHEY, SVGAGI. CDR3 residues: CASRGMTGANTEAFF. The CDR3, as DNA: TGTGCCAGCAGGGGCATGACAGGGGCCAACACTGAAGCTTTCTTT.

The chain is built from TRBV19 and TRBJ1-5, with D unclear. This CDR3 has 15 residues. Germline CDR1 LNHDA, CDR2 SQIVND (reference sequence). Trimming stripped 3 bases from V and 4 bases from J, with 13 bases between. CDR3 in amino acids: CASSIGRPRNQPQHF. DNA for the CDR3: TGTGCCAGTAGTATTGGGCGACCCCGGAATCAGCCCCAGCATTTT.

The chain uses TRBV6-2 or TRBV6-3 and TRBJ2-7, with D perhaps TRBD2 (5 bases). CDR1 and CDR2 from the germline V gene are MNHEY and SVGEGT. CDR3 length: 16 residues. Deletions cut 5 bases from V and 2 bases from J, with 19 bases between. CDR3 DNA sequence: TGTGCCAGCAGTAGAGCCCCCCGGGGAAGGCCCTACGAGCAGTACTTC. Its protein is CASSRAPRGRPYEQYF.